The source of this T cell receptor beta chain is a study of blood T cell repertoires in COVID-19. This table comes from immunoSEQ multiplex PCR, and its TCRdb copy is limited to in-frame clones, with some not included. In the table there are fewer than 20,000 clones, around nine tenths of which are singletons. This CDR3 spans 16 amino acids. V lost 0 bases, J lost 3 bases, and 14 bases lay in between. CDR1 and CDR2 from the germline V gene are LNHDA and SQIVND (reference sequence). This chain connects TRBV19 to TRBJ1-2, with TRBD1 as a possible D gene (6 bases). This receptor was obtained from a human donor in a cohort sampled during active COVID-19. The sequenced material came from peripheral blood. The CDR3 DNA is TGTGCCAGTAGTATAGATCTGGAGGCAGGGGACTATGGCTACACCTTC. Translation gives CASSIDLEAGDYGYTF.